Listed here are 29 T cell receptor beta chains from one sample, sequenced in a study of cytomegalovirus exposure and HLA in healthy donors. PCR amplification relied on 60 Vbeta primers (plus 13 Jbeta primers). Clones were read by immunoSEQ multiplex PCR, and TCRdb kept only the in-frame ones, dropping some. This sample's table has under 250,000 clones. Sequenced: PBMCs. The receptors shown here come from a girl aged 2-10 years in good health and CMV-seropositive.

The V and J genes are TRBV28 and TRBJ1-2, with a possible D match to TRBD1 (5 bases). Trimming cost V 3 bases and J 2 bases, with 13 bases left between them. Germline V gene sequence: CDR1 MDHEN, CDR2 SYDVKM. The CDR3 consists of 15 residues. CDR3 sequence reads: CASSFSARVNYGYTF. The CDR3, as DNA: TGTGCCAGCAGTTTTTCCGCCAGGGTGAACTATGGCTACACCTTC.

About this clone itself: This sample includes further DNA sequences coding for the same CDR3. V and J are TRBV5-1 and TRBJ2-5; D gene ambiguous. Germline V gene lookup returns CDR1 SGHRS and CDR2 YFSETQ. The CDR3 covers 11 residues. Trimming cost V 2 bases and J 3 bases, with 2 bases left between them. CDR3 nucleotides: TGCGCCAGCAGCTTCAAAGAGACCCAGTACTTC. Amino acid sequence: CASSFKETQYF.

The chain carries TRBV20-1 and TRBJ2-3, with D possibly matching TRBD2 (5 bases). The CDR3 spans 11 residues. The V gene lost 5 bases and the J gene lost 5 bases, with 8 bases spanning the gap. Germline V gene sequence: CDR1 DFQATT, CDR2 SNEGSKA (reference sequence). The CDR3 loop reads CSAVSGDTQYF. The CDR3 bases are TGCAGTGCTGTCAGCGGAGATACGCAGTATTTT.

The chain joins TRBV5-4 to TRBJ1-1; tentatively, D is TRBD1 (5 bases). The CDR3 sequence is 13 residues long. Trimming took off 1 base at V and 7 bases at J, with 11 bases between the two ends. CDR1 is SGHNT and CDR2 is YYREEE in the germline V gene (reference sequence). The CDR3 coding sequence is TGTGCCAGCAGCTTGCCGGGGGTAAGTGAAGCTTTCTTT. This codes for CASSLPGVSEAFF.

V and J are TRBV6-5 and TRBJ2-7, with 7 bases fitting TRBD1. Losses at the gene ends were 2 bases for V and 2 bases for J; bases not matched to a gene: 6. Per germline, CDR1 MNHEY and CDR2 SVGAGI. The CDR3 contains 15 residues. The chain's CDR3 is CASSYDRESAYEQYF. The CDR3 region has the DNA TGTGCCAGCAGTTACGACAGGGAGTCGGCCTACGAGCAGTACTTC.

The chain recombines TRBV5-1 with TRBJ1-3; D gene ambiguous. CDR1 and CDR2 (germline): SGHRS, YFSETQ. The CDR3 is 14 residues long. V shed 5 bases and J shed 0 bases, with 9 bases lying between them. CDR3 bases: TGCGCCAGCAGGGAGACGGTCTCTGGAAACACCATATATTTT. Its translation: CASRETVSGNTIYF. The full variable domain, in which reference TRBV5-1 and TRBJ1-3 provide the parts outside the CDR3, is KAGVTQTPRYLIKTRGQQVTLSCSPISGHRSVSWYQQTPGQGLQFLFEYFSETQRNKGNFPGRFSGRQFSNSRSEMNVSTLELGDSALYLCASRETVSGNTIYFGEGSWLTVV.

The chain employs TRBV30 and TRBJ1-2, with 12 bases aligning to TRBD1. The CDR3 totals 17 residues. CDR1 GTSNPN and CDR2 SVGIG come from the germline V gene (reference sequence). With V trimmed by 4 bases and J by 4 bases, 13 bases remained unmatched. DNA of the CDR3: TGTGCCTGGAACATCCCGGGACAGGGGGCGCGGGGCTATGGCTACACCTTC. This codes for CAWNIPGQGARGYGYTF.

The V and J genes are TRBV9 and TRBJ2-1, with TRBD2 matching over 9 bases. CDR1 is SGDLS and CDR2 is YYNGEE in the germline V gene. V lost 2 bases to trimming and J lost 3 bases; unmatched junction nucleotides: 6. The CDR3 sequence is 16 residues long. CDR3 residues: CASSVYSGSGYNEQFF. The CDR3 nucleotides are TGTGCCAGCAGCGTTTATAGCGGGAGCGGCTACAATGAGCAGTTCTTC.

The chain uses TRBV30 and TRBJ2-5, with 7 nucleotides matching TRBD1. The DNA end lines up better with TRBJ2-7; the J call may be wrong. Germline-derived CDR1 and CDR2 are GTSNPN and SVGIG (reference sequence). This CDR3 has 13 amino acids. The DNA of the CDR3 is TGTGCCTGGAGGAGGACAGGTGCCTACGAGCAGTACTTC. It yields the protein CAWRRTGAYEQYF.

The rearrangement joins TRBV18 to TRBJ1-5; maybe TRBD1 (5 bases). There are 14 residues in the CDR3. Germline V gene data show CDR1 as KGHSH and CDR2 as LQKENI. The V gene lost 2 bases and the J gene lost 3 bases, with 8 bases spanning the gap. The CDR3 spells CASSPGRDNQPQHF. In DNA form, the CDR3 reads TGTGCCAGCTCACCAGGCAGGGACAATCAGCCCCAGCATTTT.

This rearrangement joins TRBV28 to TRBJ1-4; TRBD1 matches at 8 bases. CDR1 and CDR2 (germline): MDHEN, SYDVKM. CDR3 length: 17 residues. V lost 4 bases to trimming and J lost 6 bases; unmatched junction nucleotides: 13. The CDR3 region is CASSYTPGTGIYEKLFF. DNA for the CDR3: TGTGCCAGCAGTTATACTCCCGGGACAGGTATCTATGAAAAACTGTTTTTT.

The chain uses TRBV7-6 and TRBJ2-7, with 10 bases lining up with TRBD2. This CDR3 contains 16 residues. The J segment lost 2 bases and the V segment lost 0 bases, leaving 4 bases of the junction unmatched. Germline-derived CDR1 and CDR2 are SGHVS and FNYEAQ. CDR3 protein: CASSLAPSGGPYEQYF. The DNA for the CDR3 is TGTGCCAGCAGCTTAGCCCCTAGCGGGGGACCCTACGAGCAGTACTTC.

V is TRBV7-9 and J is TRBJ2-5; 8 bases agree with TRBD1. The CDR3 contains 15 residues. Germline CDR1 is SEHNR and CDR2 is FQNEAQ (reference sequence). The junction had 10 bases not matched to a gene; V was cut back by 7 bases and J by 3 bases. The CDR3 DNA reads as TGTGCCAGCATCATAGGACAGGGAATTGAAGAGACCCAGTACTTC. Amino acids: CASIIGQGIEETQYF.

The CDR3 protein is CASAAGTSGRSPYNEQFF. Here the CDR3 DNA reads TGTGCCAGCGCGGCCGGGACTAGCGGGAGGTCCCCCTACAATGAGCAGTTCTTC. This chain uses TRBV9 with TRBJ2-1; 15 nucleotides agree with TRBD2. Germline V CDR1 and CDR2: SGDLS, YYNGEE. Germline trimming cut 7 bases from V and 2 bases from J; bases unmatched to any gene: 10. The CDR3 is made up of 18 amino acids.

The chain links TRBV19 to TRBJ2-3, with D possibly matching TRBD2 (6 bases). The V gene's germline CDR1 is LNHDA and CDR2 SQIVND (reference sequence). The CDR3 extends over 11 amino acids. Trimming stripped 3 bases from V and 8 bases from J, with 6 bases between. CDR3 region: CASSMRGTQYF. CDR3 in DNA: TGTGCCAGTAGTATGCGGGGTACGCAGTATTTT.

This chain links TRBV9 with TRBJ1-4; D gene ambiguous. V lost 0 bases and J 5 bases, leaving 11 bases between the germline ends. The CDR3 extends over 15 amino acids. Per the germline V gene, CDR1 is SGDLS and CDR2 is YYNGEE. This CDR3 is CASSVASTPNEKLFF. CDR3 coding DNA: TGTGCCAGCAGCGTAGCTTCAACTCCAAATGAAAAACTGTTTTTT. Based on the CDR3 plus reference TRBV9 and TRBJ1-4, the full variable domain is DSGVTQTPKHLITATGQRVTLRCSPRSGDLSVYWYQQSLDQGLQFLIQYYNGEERAKGNILERFSAQQFPDLHSELNLSSLELGDSALYFCASSVASTPNEKLFFGSGTQLSVL.

As regards this clone: Additional DNA sequences in this sample encode the identical CDR3. The chain carries TRBV29-1 and TRBJ1-1, with TRBD1 identical over 10 bases. CDR1 is SQVTM, CDR2 ANQGSEA, per germline. The V segment lost 7 bases and the J segment 5 bases; nucleotides outside the gene matches: 7. The CDR3 is 13 amino acids. Here the CDR3 DNA reads TGCAGCGCTAGGGACAGGGGATTAACTGAAGCTTTCTTT. Its protein is CSARDRGLTEAFF.

The chain couples TRBV5-1 to TRBJ2-3; TRBD2 matches at 7 bases. The V and J ends lost 4 bases and 2 bases, in that order; junction bases with no gene match: 7. The CDR3 length is 15 residues. CDR1 is SGHRS and CDR2 is YFSETQ in the germline V gene. The CDR3, as DNA: TGCGCCAGCAGCCACAATAGCGGGTACACAGATACGCAGTATTTT. Protein sequence: CASSHNSGYTDTQYF.

Details on this clone: This specimen includes other DNA sequences encoding the same CDR3. J is TRBJ2-2 and V is TRBV18; tentative D call: TRBD2 (5 bases). The V gene lost 3 bases and the J gene lost 0 bases, with 11 bases spanning the gap. The CDR3 covers 16 residues. CDR1 is KGHSH, CDR2 LQKENI, per germline. CDR3 nucleotide sequence: TGTGCCAGCTCACCCCTAGCTGGGGCGAACACCGGGGAGCTGTTTTTT. Translation: CASSPLAGANTGELFF.

The V gene is TRBV9, the J gene TRBJ2-7; 8 bases are shared with TRBD1. Germline V gives CDR1 SGDLS, CDR2 YYNGEE. This CDR3 region has 14 residues. V was clipped by 4 bases and J by 2 bases; unmatched bases: 5. CDR3: CASSTGQGTYEQYF. DNA of the CDR3: TGTGCCAGCAGCACCGGACAGGGTACCTACGAGCAGTACTTC.

V usage is TRBV10-2 and J usage is TRBJ2-1, with D tentatively TRBD1 (5 bases). Germline CDR1 is WSHSY and CDR2 is SAAADI. V dropped 6 bases and J dropped 6 bases, with 18 bases sitting between them. The CDR3 consists of 15 residues. The CDR3 nucleotides are TGCGCCAGCAGGAGGATACGAAACCAGGGCAATGAGCAGTTCTTC. Its protein product is CASRRIRNQGNEQFF.

This chain joins TRBV28 and TRBJ2-5, with 11 bases lining up with TRBD1. J was trimmed by 4 bases and V by 3 bases; bases with no gene match: 4. CDR3 length: 15 amino acids. Looked up from germline, CDR1 is MDHEN and CDR2 is SYDVKM. CDR3 sequence: CASSFRTGGRETQYF. The DNA of the CDR3 is TGTGCCAGCAGTTTTCGGACAGGGGGCAGAGAGACCCAGTACTTC.

This rearrangement joins TRBV11-2 to TRBJ2-7; 8 bases are shared with TRBD1. Looked up from germline, CDR1 is SGHAT and CDR2 is FQNNGV. CDR3 length equals 15 residues. The trim removed 5 bases at V and 2 bases at J, leaving 8 bases unmatched. In DNA, the CDR3 is TGTGCCAGCAGCCGAGCCCAGACAGGGGCCTACGAGCAGTACTTC. This gives the protein CASSRAQTGAYEQYF.

The rearrangement links TRBV2 to TRBJ2-5; D may be TRBD2 (5 bases). The J call is in doubt because the DNA end fits TRBJ2-7 better. Germline-derived CDR1 and CDR2 are SNHLY and FYNNEI. The length of the CDR3 is 14 residues. The CDR3 region is CASRERTLPYEQYF. In DNA, the CDR3 is TGTGCCAGCAGGGAAAGGACTCTTCCTTACGAGCAGTACTTC.

V usage is TRBV7-2 and J usage is TRBJ1-2; 9 nucleotides match TRBD1. Germline V gene data show CDR1 as SGHTA and CDR2 as FQGNSA. CDR3 size: 16 residues. With V trimmed by 5 bases and J by 6 bases, 13 bases remained unmatched. Here the CDR3 reads CASSPIQGASLHGYTF. The CDR3 nucleotides read TGTGCCAGCAGCCCGATACAGGGGGCGAGTTTACATGGCTACACCTTC.

V gene TRBV5-1 combines with J gene TRBJ2-2; D not resolved. V dropped 2 bases and J dropped 1 base, with 6 bases sitting between them. The CDR3 is made up of 14 amino acids. In germline, CDR1 is SGHRS, CDR2 YFSETQ. Here the CDR3 DNA reads TGCGCCAGCAGCTTATCGGGGAACACCGGGGAGCTGTTTTTT. This gives the protein CASSLSGNTGELFF.

The chain joins TRBV11-2 to TRBJ1-1, with a tentative D call TRBD1 (6 bases). With 2 bases removed from V and 7 bases from J, the gap between germline ends came to 14 bases. The length of the CDR3 is 14 residues. CDR1 and CDR2 (germline): SGHAT, FQNNGV. This CDR3 is CASSLSTGVIEAFF. DNA of the CDR3: TGTGCCAGCAGCTTATCGACAGGAGTCATTGAAGCTTTCTTT. Drawing the rest from reference TRBV11-2 and TRBJ1-1, the complete variable domain is EAGVAQSPRYKIIEKRQSVAFWCNPISGHATLYWYQQILGQGPKLLIQFQNNGVVDDSQLPKDRFSAERLKGVDSTLKIQPAKLEDSAVYLCASSLSTGVIEAFFGQGTRLTVV.

The CDR3 is CASSLSGTGMLRGSRYGYTF. As DNA, the CDR3 is TGTGCCAGCAGTTTATCCGGGACAGGGATGTTAAGAGGCTCACGATATGGCTACACCTTC. The chain is built from TRBV28 and TRBJ1-2; 9 bases agree with TRBD1. From germline, CDR1 is MDHEN and CDR2 SYDVKM. The V gene end was trimmed by 1 base and the J gene end by 5 bases; junction bases not matched to a gene: 20. CDR3 length: 20 residues.

The chain joins TRBV4-1 to TRBJ1-1, with D possibly matching TRBD1 (5 bases). V dropped 2 bases and J dropped 1 base, with 11 bases sitting between them. The CDR3 spans 15 residues. CDR1 MGHRA and CDR2 YSYEKL come from the germline V gene. CDR3 loop: CASSQLTGQNTEAFF. DNA of the CDR3: TGCGCCAGCAGCCAACTAACCGGACAGAACACTGAAGCTTTCTTT.